A single T cell receptor (beta chain) is shown here with its context. No antigen is known for it. One base away there is no much larger clone; base qualities are not given. The CDR1 and CDR2 encoded by the germline V gene are SGHAT and FQNNGV. From cysteine to phenylalanine, the CDR3 is 17 amino acids long. Left in the record is the CDR3 DNA by itself, 51 bases read in frame from the first base. A distance of 14 bases separates the germline ends of V and J, which lose 0 bases and 2 bases respectively. The library was built by means of the immunoSEQ multiplex PCR assay. The multiplex PCR relied on a mix of 60 forward primers for TCR Vbeta segments and 13 reverse primers for TCR Jbeta segments. The CDR3 region of rearranged TCR beta genes was amplified from genomic DNA with a multiplex PCR assay. Amplified TCR beta libraries were sequenced as 87-base-pair reads on the Illumina HiSeq System. The study's own analysis went as follows. A later analysis tallied around 87 million unique TCR beta chains across the approximately 670 repertoires, and around 10 million of those chains were shared by two or more donors. To remove PCR and sequencing errors, raw reads were error-corrected and collapsed into unique sequences using a nearest-neighbor algorithm that merged closely related sequences. To assign V, D and J gene segments, CDR3 sequences were aligned to IMGT reference sequences. Each retained sequence needed at least a six-nucleotide match to both a V gene segment and a J gene segment. A rearrangement counted as productive if the CDR3 had no stop codons and remained in frame with V and J, and every other rearrangement counted as non-productive. CDR3 was defined according to IMGT convention as the region running from the second conserved V-encoded cysteine to the conserved J-encoded phenylalanine. The earlier analysis of about 610 of the donors excluded any sequence lacking an unambiguous match to a single V gene segment. An earlier analysis of over 450 of the donors classified V segments as functional when productive rearrangements were above 56.7% and as segregating when the standard deviation between donors was above 5%. To diagnose cytomegalovirus status from the catalog of TCR beta chain sequences, a statistical classification framework was built. In a later analysis, TCR nucleotide sequences were compared against IMGT/GENE-DB human TR gene sequences so that V and J genes could be assigned. Using the TCRdist pipeline, a later analysis assigned CDR3 sequences along with most-parsimonious VDJ recombination scenarios. A later analysis defined each TCR beta chain by its CDR3 amino acid sequence plus V-gene family, and excluded reads lacking a unique V-gene family. As a way to deal with suspected cross-contamination and a sequencing artifact, a later analysis dropped over 550 nucleotide sequences that were highly shared and had low generation probability. A later analysis calculated a clonal expansion index for each public chain from normalized within-repertoire ranks of inferred template counts. In a later analysis, generation probabilities were computed with a VDJ recombination model fitted to out-of-frame rearrangements, and the resulting probabilities were checked against IGoR. Hypergeometric tests were used in a later analysis to score TCR-TCR, TCR-HLA and TCR-CMV co-occurrence, with a repertoire-size bias correction applied to the TCR pairs. False discovery rates were estimated in a later analysis by permuting HLA or CMV assignments 20 times. In a later analysis, co-occurring TCRs were grouped using DBSCAN, and TCRdist sequence similarity was added for clustering within HLA-allele-positive subsets. Repertoires with fewer than 30,000 or more than 120,000 public chains, plus five repertoires with anomalous nucleotide sharing, were excluded from co-occurrence clustering. What TCRdb holds here is the immuneACCESS table cut down to in-frame rearrangements. Part of the clones is not present; checked against another copy, under half of the missing clones reflect an unresolved V gene, and the others are unexplained. V and J calls and clone size come straight from that table; D and trimming were deduced from the DNA. The sample has some 90,000 clones on record, around four fifths of them singletons. Clones ranked in the top ten supply about 2% of the sample.

This sample is part of a study of cytomegalovirus exposure and HLA in healthy donors (dated by TCRdb to 2017 to 2019). Background on the whole study: According to an earlier analysis of 587 of the donors, about 179 million T cells yielded roughly 100 million unique TCR beta sequences and approximately 300 Gb of sequence data. Roughly 5 DR-DQ haplotypes were treated as single units for association and clustering because of strong linkage in the cohort. To predict cytomegalovirus infection status, the study combined high-throughput TCR immunosequencing, statistical association of individual TCRs with disease status, and machine learning. Class I and class II HLA loci were covered by the typing at four-digit resolution. The later analysis used no new phenotypic data to find candidate immune exposures, relying instead on TCR beta sequences and their occurrence across donors. On average, about 240,000 unique TCR beta nucleotide sequences were sequenced per donor among some 430 genotyped donors of the cohort, with 15% to 20% of those sequences being non-productive. The study profiled the T cell repertoires of under 850 subjects by immunosequencing and related them to cytomegalovirus serostatus. The aim of the study was to test whether cataloging public T cell receptors could identify signatures of past pathogen exposure. Donor age, sex, ethnicity and CMV serostatus were collected together with the repertoire data. Roughly 310 gigabases of sequencing data and tens of millions of unique TCR sequences were included in an early release covering several hundred HLA-typed donors. Of the roughly 400 genotyped donors, roughly 80% fell in the genetic ancestry cluster associated with self-reported Caucasian donors. All discovery cohort repertoires had been generated using a single sequencing platform. A later genetic analysis took genome-wide SNP genotypes for 398 of the 666 donors and used that subset as a discovery cohort. To study patterns of TCR occurrence, a later analysis re-analyzed previously published TCR beta repertoires from 700 or so donors and added high-resolution HLA genotyping. Besides the first cohort of roughly 700 subjects, a separate validation cohort made up of 120 different subjects was used. The number of typed donors differed by locus: about 620-640 for A, B, C, DRB1 and DQB1; 522 for DQA1; some 610 for DPA1; and about 450 for DPB1. In an earlier analysis of 587 of the donors, high-throughput TCR beta sequencing was used to judge whether each TCR beta V gene segment behaved as functional or pseudogenic.

Overall study outcomes, separate from this receptor: For the cohort, immune exposure information was limited to CMV serostatus. Strong co-occurrence of HLA alleles, especially DR and DQ, made assigning TCR associations to individual alleles difficult. The cohort was sequenced for TCR beta chains only, and without alpha or paired-chain data the features that could be detected were limited. In a later genetic analysis, a missense DCLRE1C variant was associated with V-gene and J-gene trimming of TCR beta chains, and the association was replicated in an independent cohort. In a later analysis, HLA-associated TCR beta chains were found to be more clonally expanded and to have lower generation probabilities than equally common non-associated chains. A cluster of highly shared sequence variants was judged likely to represent a technical artifact of the sequencing pipeline. In a later analysis, most CMV-associated TCR beta chains were found to appear HLA-restricted, with HLA associations seemingly driven largely by CMV exposure. Approximately 16 rarely observed V segments, including chromosome 9 orphons, were excluded from the earlier analysis of about 600 of the donors because counts were too low. A further reported finding was that TCR beta sequences accurately predicted the HLA-A and HLA-B alleles for most subjects in the first cohort. In both the original and validation cohorts, the classifier was reported to diagnose cytomegalovirus status with high specificity and sensitivity. The 87-base-pair reads could not distinguish some IMGT-functional V segments, including TRBV6-2 and TRBV6-3, so those segments were excluded. While some public TCRs were present in many individuals, most TCR sequences turned up only very rarely across donors. The authors suggested that the approach could potentially be generalized to other disease states and immunological phenotypes. In the study, approximately 160 TCR beta chains were listed as associated with cytomegalovirus. Roughly uniform sequencing depth across donors was assumed in presence/absence analyses, although this assumption may not hold. An earlier analysis of roughly 570 of the donors showed that most TCR beta V segments appeared in productive rearrangements either about 90% or about 30% of the time, which broadly matched IMGT annotations. Correlated functional status among segregating V segments might reflect linkage disequilibrium, but an unknown experimental factor could not be ruled out. In vitro tests confirmed that a few of the cytomegalovirus-associated TCR beta chains recognize cytomegalovirus antigens. Because some donors lacked HLA typing at each locus, the association tests relied only on the typed subset. In a later analysis, the rate of TCR association differed among HLA loci, with DRB1 alleles having the most associated TCRs and HLA-C alleles having the fewest. At a false discovery rate of 0.05, a later analysis linked about 16,000 TCR beta sequences to specific HLA alleles. In a later analysis, several top co-occurrence clusters were reported to appear linked to parvovirus B19, influenza, CMV and Epstein-Barr virus. Compared with the approximately 710-donor mean, donors in an Asian-associated ancestry cluster had fewer N-insertions in productive TCRs, according to a later genetic analysis.

The cohort comprised hundreds of healthy bone marrow donors. At the time of sampling, every cohort member was nominally healthy, though immune exposures that went unrecorded were likely present. The donor was CMV seronegative and belonged to the group of roughly 330 seronegative cohort members. A peripheral blood sample was collected from each donor, and TCR beta sequencing was performed on peripheral blood mononuclear cells. The Qiagen DNeasy Blood Extraction Kit was used to extract genomic DNA from the blood cell samples. The chain couples TRBV11-2 to TRBJ1-5, and perhaps TRBD1 as D gene, on 6 matching bases. The sequence was obtained from a boy aged 5-17 years in good health and CMV-seronegative. Sequenced: PBMCs. For the CDR3, the sequence is CASSLDGKGHGNQPQHF. Here is the DNA: TGTGCCAGCAGCTTAGATGGAAAGGGACACGGCAATCAGCCCCAGCATTTT.